A single sample is the source of the 12 T cell receptor beta chains below, sequenced in a study of blood T cell repertoires in COVID-19 (dated by TCRdb to between 2020 and 2021). The protocol used for the library was the immunoSEQ multiplex PCR assay. Imported from immuneACCESS, the table was reduced by TCRdb to in-frame sequences with V and J called. These copies leave out some clones; in studies compared against another copy, an unresolved V gene accounts for under half, and the cause of the remainder is not known. The sample contains 100,000 to 150,000 clones, 84% of them found a single time. The biggest ten clones account for 1.4% of the sample. Sequenced sample: peripheral blood. The receptors come from a man in his 60s with acute or convalescent COVID-19.

The chain uses TRBV5-1 and TRBJ1-2; unclear D gene. In germline, CDR1 is SGHRS, CDR2 YFSETQ. The CDR3 loop spans 15 amino acids. V lost 0 bases, J lost 2 bases, and 11 bases lay in between. The CDR3 nucleotides read TGCGCCAGCAGCTTGGGTTCGACAAGCAACTATGGCTACACCTTC. This sequence encodes CASSLGSTSNYGYTF.

The CDR3 sequence is CSVVEDLDTGELFF. In DNA form, the CDR3 reads TGCAGCGTTGTAGAGGACTTGGACACCGGGGAGCTGTTTTTT. V gene TRBV29-1 combines with J gene TRBJ2-2, with D possibly being TRBD2 (5 bases). The CDR3 totals 14 residues. Germline CDR1 and CDR2: SQVTM and ANQGSEA. With 4 bases removed from V and 3 bases from J, the gap between germline ends came to 12 bases.

This clone was observed a handful of times. The chain employs TRBV10-3 and TRBJ2-2; D remains unclear. The CDR3 covers 14 residues. Germline-derived CDR1 and CDR2 are ENHRY and SYGVKD. The ends were cut back, 4 bases at V and 4 bases at J, with 10 bases in the middle. The CDR3: CAISGASRTGELFF. Written as DNA, the CDR3 is TGTGCCATCAGTGGGGCTTCCCGCACCGGGGAGCTGTTTTTT.

The rearrangement joins TRBV5-1 to TRBJ1-5, with D unresolved. Between the trimmed V and J ends, which lost 0 bases and 1 base, there was a span of 5 bases. The CDR3 contains 14 residues. CDR1 and CDR2 from the germline V gene are SGHRS and YFSETQ. CDR3: CASSLDGSNQPQHF. CDR3 nucleotide sequence: TGCGCCAGCAGCTTGGACGGGAGCAATCAGCCCCAGCATTTT.

This clone appeared once. This chain connects TRBV5-1 to TRBJ2-3; tentative D call: TRBD2 (7 bases). The CDR3 is 15 residues long. Trimming took off 2 bases at V and 2 bases at J, with 12 bases between the two ends. Per germline, CDR1 SGHRS and CDR2 YFSETQ. The CDR3 reads CASSFSAGATDTQYF. CDR3 sequence (DNA): TGCGCCAGCAGCTTTTCCGCGGGGGCCACAGATACGCAGTATTTT. Looking up the rest from reference TRBV5-1 and TRBJ2-3 gives the full variable domain: KAGVTQTPRYLIKTRGQQVTLSCSPISGHRSVSWYQQTPGQGLQFLFEYFSETQRNKGNFPGRFSGRQFSNSRSEMNVSTLELGDSALYLCASSFSAGATDTQYFGPGTRLTVL.

The chain links TRBV5-4 to TRBJ1-2; D gene unclear. Trimming stripped 2 bases from V and 6 bases from J, with 26 bases between. The CDR3 runs to 18 residues. Germline CDR1 and CDR2: SGHNT and YYREEE (reference sequence). The CDR3 sequence is CASSFFGFLARSLDGYTF. DNA for the CDR3: TGTGCCAGCAGCTTTTTTGGCTTCCTCGCCCGATCCCTCGATGGCTACACCTTC.

The rearrangement uses TRBV5-1 and TRBJ2-1; 9 bases line up with TRBD1. The germline gives CDR1 SGHRS, CDR2 YFSETQ. With V trimmed by 0 bases and J by 8 bases, 6 bases remained unmatched. The CDR3 has 15 amino acids. In DNA form, the CDR3 reads TGCGCCAGCAGCTTGGACAGGGGGCTATCGGATGAGCAGTTCTTC. Residues: CASSLDRGLSDEQFF. Variable domain in full (rest from reference TRBV5-1 and TRBJ2-1): KAGVTQTPRYLIKTRGQQVTLSCSPISGHRSVSWYQQTPGQGLQFLFEYFSETQRNKGNFPGRFSGRQFSNSRSEMNVSTLELGDSALYLCASSLDRGLSDEQFFGPGTRLTVL.

The chain is built from TRBV7-8 and TRBJ1-1; D remains ambiguous. CDR1 is SGHVS and CDR2 is FQNEAQ in the germline V gene. There are 15 residues in the CDR3. The V end was cut by 3 bases, the J end by 0 bases, with 11 bases between. The CDR3 loop reads CASSFRSLLNTEAFF. The CDR3 DNA follows: TGTGCCAGCAGCTTCCGGTCACTCCTGAACACTGAAGCTTTCTTT.

V gene TRBV27 combines with J gene TRBJ1-5; no clear D gene. V lost 1 base to trimming and J lost 4 bases, with 5 bases between them. The CDR3 totals 13 residues. From germline, CDR1 is MNHEY and CDR2 SMNVEV (reference sequence). The CDR3 region is CASSLFRNQPQHF. CDR3 in DNA: TGTGCCAGCAGTTTATTTCGTAATCAGCCCCAGCATTTT.

The CDR3 here is CASSYDRGRITDTQYF. CDR3 nucleotides: TGTGCCAGCTCATATGACAGGGGGCGAATAACAGATACGCAGTATTTT. V is TRBV18 and J is TRBJ2-3; 10 nucleotides match TRBD1. This CDR3 region has 16 residues. Trimming took 5 bases from V and 3 from J; bases not matched to a gene: 8. CDR1 is KGHSH and CDR2 is LQKENI in the germline V gene. The full variable domain, with the rest looked up from reference TRBV18 and TRBJ2-3, is NAGVMQNPRHLVRRRGQEARLRCSPMKGHSHVYWYRQLPEEGLKFMVYLQKENIIDESGMPKERFSAEFPKEGPSILRIQQVVRGDSAAYFCASSYDRGRITDTQYFGPGTRLTVL.

The chain employs TRBV6-5 and TRBJ2-1, with 8 nucleotides matching TRBD2. The CDR3 totals 14 residues. Looked up from germline, CDR1 is MNHEY and CDR2 is SVGAGI. V shed 6 bases, J shed 11 bases, and the junction held 12 bases outside the gene matches. CDR3 bases: TGTGCCAGCAGAAGGAGGACTAGCACGGGCCAGCAGTTCTTC. As protein: CASRRRTSTGQQFF.

This clone was detected only once. V and J are TRBV11-2 and TRBJ2-2; TRBD2 might be the D (5 bases). The CDR3 sequence is 15 residues long. The germline V gene encodes CDR1 SGHAT and CDR2 FQNNGV. V shed 5 bases and J shed 5 bases, with 15 bases lying between them. CDR3 protein: CASSLQIARTGELFF. DNA for the CDR3: TGTGCCAGCAGCCTCCAAATAGCGAGGACCGGGGAGCTGTTTTTT.